These 30 T cell receptor beta chains were sequenced from one sample in a study of cytomegalovirus exposure and HLA in healthy donors. This table comes from immunoSEQ multiplex PCR, and its TCRdb copy is limited to in-frame clones, with some not included. The sample contains 130,000 or so clones, roughly 89% of which appear only once. Sequenced: PBMCs. The receptors here all came from a man aged 30 to 45 in good health and CMV-seronegative.

The V gene is TRBV2, the J gene TRBJ2-1; 10 bases align to TRBD2. CDR1 and CDR2 (germline): SNHLY, FYNNEI. V was clipped by 9 bases and J by 8 bases; unmatched bases: 7. The CDR3 has 13 residues. CDR3 amino acids: CARSGGVGYEQFF. CDR3 in DNA: TGTGCCAGGAGCGGGGGGGTCGGCTATGAGCAGTTCTTC.

The chain links TRBV28 to TRBJ2-7; 11 bases are shared with TRBD1. The CDR3 spans 15 residues. V shed 3 bases and J 3 bases; nucleotides not matched to a gene: 4. Germline assignment: CDR1 MDHEN and CDR2 SYDVKM. The CDR3 nucleotides read TGTGCCAGCAGTTTGGGGGACAGGGGGGACTACGAGCAGTACTTC. It is translated as CASSLGDRGDYEQYF.

This sequence joins TRBV6-5 and TRBJ1-2; D gene unclear. This CDR3 region has 15 residues. Germline-derived CDR1 and CDR2 are MNHEY and SVGAGI. Trimming took off 2 bases at V and 0 bases at J, with 10 bases between the two ends. The CDR3 loop reads CASSYVGGPNYGYTF. DNA of the CDR3: TGTGCCAGCAGTTACGTTGGAGGTCCTAACTATGGCTACACCTTC.

The J gene is TRBJ1-2, the V gene TRBV6-1; D ambiguous. The V and J ends lost 5 bases and 3 bases respectively, with 13 bases between them. CDR3 size: 14 residues. Germline CDR1 MNHNS, CDR2 SASEGT. The CDR3 DNA reads as TGTGCCAGCAGTTCAGAGACTGATCACTATGGCTACACCTTC. The encoded protein is CASSSETDHYGYTF.

For the CDR3, the DNA is TGCGCCAGCAGCCGCCTACCTTTGGGACTAGCGGAACAAGAGACCCAGTACTTC. Translating gives CASSRLPLGLAEQETQYF. The chain combines TRBV4-1 with TRBJ2-5; 11 bases fit TRBD2. J was trimmed by 2 bases and V by 4 bases; bases with no gene match: 12. This CDR3 region has 18 residues. From germline, CDR1 is MGHRA and CDR2 YSYEKL.

Turning to this clone: The sample contains more than one DNA sequence encoding this CDR3. The chain combines TRBV18 with TRBJ2-3, with 7 bases aligning to TRBD2. V was clipped by 3 bases and J by 3 bases; unmatched bases: 0. CDR1 and CDR2 from the germline V gene are KGHSH and LQKENI. The CDR3 spans 13 residues. The CDR3 loop reads CASSPRGTDTQYF. The CDR3 DNA reads as TGTGCCAGCTCACCGCGGGGGACAGATACGCAGTATTTT.

CDR3: CASYLGGGDYEQYF. CDR3 coding DNA: TGTGCCAGCTACCTTGGCGGGGGAGACTACGAGCAGTACTTC. This sequence joins TRBV7-9 and TRBJ2-7, with 7 bases that match TRBD2. The CDR3 runs to 14 residues. Germline V gene data show CDR1 as SEHNR and CDR2 as FQNEAQ (reference sequence). V shed 8 bases and J 3 bases; nucleotides not matched to a gene: 10. The variable domain in full, with the rest retrieved from reference TRBV7-9 and TRBJ2-7, is DTGVSQNPRHKITKRGQNVTFRCDPISEHNRLYWYRQTLGQGPEFLTYFQNEAQLEKSRLLSDRFSAERPKGSFSTLEIQRTEQGDSAMYLCASYLGGGDYEQYFGPGTRLTVT.

The V and J genes are TRBV27 and TRBJ1-4; tentative D call: TRBD1 (5 bases). Trimming took off 5 bases at V and 10 bases at J, with 23 bases between the two ends. CDR3 size: 16 residues. The germline gives CDR1 MNHEY, CDR2 SMNVEV (reference sequence). The CDR3 loop is CASSPDTQGPTRKLFF. The CDR3, as DNA: TGTGCCAGCAGTCCAGACACCCAGGGTCCCACCCGAAAACTGTTTTTT.

The chain carries TRBV6-6 and TRBJ1-2; a weak D match, TRBD1 (5 bases). The germline V and J ends were trimmed by 4 bases and 5 bases, with 20 bases remaining between them. CDR3 size: 16 residues. Per germline, CDR1 MNHNY and CDR2 SVGAGI (reference sequence). The CDR3 DNA sequence: TGTGCCAGCAGTTCCCCAGGGTTTAGGAGGGGATATGGCTACACCTTC. Its translation is CASSSPGFRRGYGYTF.

This chain uses TRBV7-6 with TRBJ2-7; TRBD1 matches 10 bases. J was trimmed by 2 bases and V by 1 base; bases with no gene match: 5. CDR3 size: 16 residues. The germline V gene has CDR1 SGHVS and CDR2 FNYEAQ. The CDR3 spells CASSLGDRGQPYEQYF. The CDR3 bases are TGTGCCAGCAGCTTAGGTGACAGGGGGCAACCCTACGAGCAGTACTTC.

This chain links TRBV28 with TRBJ2-2; 7 bases align to TRBD1. With V trimmed by 1 base and J by 5 bases, 4 bases remained unmatched. The CDR3 contains 15 residues. The germline V gene encodes CDR1 MDHEN and CDR2 SYDVKM. CDR3 nucleotide sequence: TGTGCCAGCAGTTTATCCCCGACAGGGACCGGGGAGCTGTTTTTT. Translated: CASSLSPTGTGELFF.

Only a few counts were recorded for this clone. The rearrangement joins TRBV6-1 to TRBJ1-2; D remains unclear. The CDR3 is made up of 13 amino acids. V lost 7 bases to trimming and J lost 8 bases, with 17 bases between them. Per the germline V gene, CDR1 is MNHNS and CDR2 is SASEGT. In DNA, the CDR3 is TGTGCCAGCATCCCCTTCAGCGGGGAAGGCTACACCTTC. It is translated as CASIPFSGEGYTF.

This clone came up once. This chain uses TRBV27 with TRBJ1-6, with 11 bases aligning to TRBD1. This CDR3 is built from 15 residues. Germline CDR1 reads MNHEY; CDR2 reads SMNVEV (reference sequence). V lost 6 bases to trimming and J lost 9 bases; unmatched junction nucleotides: 7. CDR3 DNA sequence: TGTGCCAGCAGGATCGGGACAGGGGGAACTTCACCCCTCCACTTT. It translates to CASRIGTGGTSPLHF.

The rearrangement uses TRBV6-6 and TRBJ2-3; tentative D call: TRBD1 (5 bases). Deletions cut 2 bases from V and 4 bases from J, with 13 bases between. The CDR3 extends over 15 amino acids. The germline V gene encodes CDR1 MNHNY and CDR2 SVGAGI (reference sequence). CDR3 sequence: CASSYDPGFADTQYF. As DNA, the CDR3 is TGTGCCAGCAGTTACGACCCAGGGTTTGCAGATACGCAGTATTTT.

V usage is TRBV29-1 and J usage is TRBJ1-1; 10 bases are shared with TRBD1. V dropped 7 bases and J dropped 4; count of bases not matched to a gene: 12. Germline V lookup: CDR1 SQVTM, CDR2 ANQGSEA. The CDR3 length is 15 residues. CDR3 in DNA: TGCAGCGCTTCCGGGACAGGGGACTTTGGCACTGAAGCTTTCTTT. This translates into CSASGTGDFGTEAFF.

The J gene is TRBJ1-2, the V gene TRBV10-3; TRBD1 is a possible D gene (5 bases). V lost 4 bases to trimming and J lost 2 bases, with 14 bases between them. This CDR3 is 15 amino acids long. Germline V gene sequence: CDR1 ENHRY, CDR2 SYGVKD. CDR3 in DNA: TGTGCCATCAGTGCAATCAGGGCAGCGAACTATGGCTACACCTTC. Its protein product is CAISAIRAANYGYTF.

Only one count was recorded for this clone. J is TRBJ1-2 and V is TRBV28; 7 positions agree with TRBD1. V trimming: 8 bases; J trimming: 6 bases; junction bases outside the gene matches: 6. The CDR3 is 12 amino acids. CDR1 and CDR2 from the germline V gene are MDHEN and SYDVKM. The DNA for the CDR3 is TGTGCCAGCGGCAGGGGGTGGGATGGCTACACCTTC. It is translated as CASGRGWDGYTF.

The rearrangement uses TRBV27 and TRBJ2-1, with a tentative D call TRBD1 (6 bases). V was clipped by 4 bases and J by 8 bases, with 18 bases between them. This CDR3 spans 15 amino acids. Germline CDR1 and CDR2: MNHEY and SMNVEV (reference sequence). The CDR3 DNA is TGTGCCAGCAGTTCCCCGGGACACCAACGACATGAGCAGTTCTTC. Amino acid sequence: CASSSPGHQRHEQFF.

V is TRBV19 and J is TRBJ1-3, with D maybe TRBD1 (5 bases). V was cut by 6 bases and J by 0 bases, with 6 bases left in between. This CDR3 has 13 amino acids. Germline V gene data show CDR1 as LNHDA and CDR2 as SQIVND (reference sequence). Here the CDR3 DNA reads TGTGCCAGTAGACAGGTCTCTGGAAACACCATATATTTT. This translates into CASRQVSGNTIYF.

J is TRBJ1-2 and V is TRBV4-3; the D is unclear. This CDR3 has 15 amino acids. The V gene's germline CDR1 is LGHNA and CDR2 YSLEER. V was trimmed by 1 base and J by 3 bases, leaving 12 bases between them. CDR3 sequence reads: CASSQGPDTDYGYTF. Written as DNA, the CDR3 is TGCGCCAGCAGCCAAGGGCCCGACACGGACTATGGCTACACCTTC.

The rearrangement uses TRBV11-1 and TRBJ1-1; 7 bases line up with TRBD1. Per germline, CDR1 SGHAT and CDR2 FQDESV (reference sequence). With 5 bases clipped from V and 1 base from J, the junction kept 1 base outside the gene matches. CDR3 length: 13 amino acids. CDR3 amino acids: CASSRDRNTEAFF. The CDR3 DNA follows: TGTGCCAGCAGCCGGGACAGGAACACTGAAGCTTTCTTT.

The J gene is TRBJ1-2, the V gene TRBV19, with 9 bases identical to TRBD1. The germline CDR1 and CDR2 sequences are LNHDA and SQIVND (reference sequence). The CDR3 runs 13 residues. Losses at the gene ends were 11 bases for V and 3 bases for J; bases not matched to a gene: 7. CDR3 nucleotides: TGTGCCTCCCGCACAGGGGGCTACTATGGCTACACCTTC. Protein: CASRTGGYYGYTF.

This clone was picked up one time. This chain joins TRBV15 and TRBJ1-2, with D perhaps matching TRBD1 (6 bases). This CDR3 is built from 15 residues. Trimming cost V 0 bases and J 5 bases, with 13 bases left between them. Germline-derived CDR1 and CDR2 are LNHNV and YYDKDF (reference sequence). In DNA form, the CDR3 reads TGTGCCACCAGCAGAGATACGGGGGGCTGGTATGGCTACACCTTC. Encoded protein: CATSRDTGGWYGYTF.

This clone was seen a handful of times. J is TRBJ2-2 and V is TRBV10-3, with TRBD1 matching over 8 bases. Unmatched junction bases numbered 8, after V lost 4 bases and J lost 1 base. This CDR3 contains 17 residues. CDR1 is ENHRY, CDR2 SYGVKD, per germline. CDR3 amino acids: CAISGKTGTGNTGELFF. The CDR3 bases are TGTGCCATCAGTGGCAAAACCGGGACAGGGAACACCGGGGAGCTGTTTTTT.

The V and J genes are TRBV19 and TRBJ1-1, with 7 nucleotides matching TRBD1. The CDR3 covers 15 residues. With V trimmed by 1 base and J by 5 bases, 7 bases remained unmatched. The V gene's germline CDR1 is LNHDA and CDR2 SQIVND (reference sequence). CDR3 DNA sequence: TGTGCCAGTAGTATAGCACAGGGGTTTGGGACTGAAGCTTTCTTT. It yields the protein CASSIAQGFGTEAFF.

This chain joins TRBV16 and TRBJ2-3; perhaps TRBD2 as D (5 bases). From germline, CDR1 is KGHSY and CDR2 FQNENV. V was shortened by 5 bases and J by 9 bases, with 18 bases between the two germline ends. The CDR3 length is 14 residues. The chain's CDR3 is CASSGPGTGRTQYF. CDR3 coding DNA: TGTGCCAGCAGCGGGCCGGGAACTGGACGGACGCAGTATTTT.

The chain uses TRBV4-2 and TRBJ2-1; the match to TRBD1 covers 7 bases. Germline loops: CDR1 LGHNA, CDR2 YNFKEQ. The J segment lost 0 bases and the V segment lost 6 bases, leaving 5 bases of the junction unmatched. The CDR3 has 15 amino acids. CDR3: CASSLRDSSYNEQFF. CDR3 DNA: TGTGCCAGCAGTCTCCGGGACAGCTCCTACAATGAGCAGTTCTTC.

The rearrangement links TRBV5-6 to TRBJ1-4, with 10 bases fitting TRBD1. The CDR3 extends over 14 amino acids. V lost 4 bases to trimming and J lost 7 bases; unmatched junction nucleotides: 4. Germline assignment: CDR1 SGHDT and CDR2 YYEEEE. Here the CDR3 DNA reads TGTGCCAGCAGCCGACAGGGGGCTGGTGAAAAACTGTTTTTT. As protein: CASSRQGAGEKLFF.

This clone was counted a single time. The rearrangement uses TRBV7-2 and TRBJ1-2; TRBD1 aligns across 8 bases. Trimming removed 7 bases from V and 4 bases from J; junction bases left unmatched: 23. This CDR3 is 19 amino acids long. From germline, CDR1 is SGHTA and CDR2 FQGNSA. CDR3 bases: TGTGCCAGCACCTACCCGACCCGGACAGGGAGTCCCATGAGCTATGGCTACACCTTC. This codes for CASTYPTRTGSPMSYGYTF.

The chain couples TRBV7-2 to TRBJ1-4; TRBD1 agrees at 9 bases. Trimming took 4 bases from V and 10 from J; bases not matched to a gene: 4. Germline V gene sequence: CDR1 SGHTA, CDR2 FQGNSA. This CDR3 region has 13 residues. CDR3 residues: CASSSTGGGKLFF. DNA for the CDR3: TGTGCCAGCAGCTCAACAGGGGGCGGAAAACTGTTTTTT.